These 30 T cell receptor beta chains came from one sample sequenced in a study of blood T cell repertoires in COVID-19. Only in-frame clones appear in the TCRdb table, and some are missing; sequencing was by immunoSEQ multiplex PCR. The sample lists about 370,000 clones; 80% to 90% were seen once. Sequencing input: peripheral blood. The receptors were gathered from a woman aged 30 to 39 with COVID-19, enrolled during active disease.

The V call is TRBV11-3, the J call TRBJ2-1, with 8 bases fitting TRBD2. V dropped 1 base and J dropped 4; count of bases not matched to a gene: 9. The CDR3 covers 17 residues. CDR1 is SGHNT and CDR2 is YENEEA in the germline V gene. CDR3 in amino acids: CASSLGGSGSAYNEQFF. The CDR3 DNA reads TGTGCCAGCAGCTTAGGGGGGAGCGGGAGCGCATACAATGAGCAGTTCTTC.

This chain uses TRBV6-1 with TRBJ2-7; TRBD1 matches 7 bases. The CDR3 spans 15 residues. J was trimmed by 3 bases and V by 2 bases; bases with no gene match: 7. Germline V gene data show CDR1 as MNHNS and CDR2 as SASEGT. The CDR3 region has the DNA TGTGCCAGCAGTGAATCCAGGGGGAAAGGCTACGAGCAGTACTTC. Protein sequence: CASSESRGKGYEQYF.

The chain couples TRBV5-1 to TRBJ2-7, with 10 nucleotides matching TRBD1. Losses at the gene ends were 4 bases for V and 3 bases for J; bases not matched to a gene: 7. The V gene's germline CDR1 is SGHRS and CDR2 YFSETQ. This CDR3 has 15 residues. DNA of the CDR3: TGCGCCAGCAGCGGGACAGGGGTGAAAAACTACGAGCAGTACTTC. Residues: CASSGTGVKNYEQYF.

The V gene is TRBV11-3, the J gene TRBJ2-1, with a possible D match to TRBD2 (5 bases). The germline CDR1 and CDR2 sequences are SGHNT and YENEEA. V was clipped by 5 bases and J by 3 bases, with 11 bases between them. The CDR3 extends over 14 amino acids. For the CDR3, the DNA is TGTGCCAGCAGCCCGGACGGGATCTACAATGAGCAGTTCTTC. Its translation: CASSPDGIYNEQFF.

This chain uses TRBV6-2 or TRBV6-3 with TRBJ2-2; D is unresolved. The germline CDR1 and CDR2 sequences are MNHEY and SVGEGT. V was trimmed by 5 bases and J by 3 bases, leaving 16 bases between them. The CDR3 is 16 amino acids. CDR3 sequence: CASSIPTTLDTGELFF. CDR3 sequence (DNA): TGTGCCAGCAGTATTCCGACAACCTTGGACACCGGGGAGCTGTTTTTT.

The chain joins TRBV10-3 to TRBJ1-5; 9 bases align to TRBD1. This CDR3 is 12 amino acids long. V was pared by 10 bases and J by 7 bases, with 5 bases of the junction left unmatched. Germline CDR1 is ENHRY and CDR2 is SYGVKD. CDR3 coding DNA: TGTGCCAACGGACAGGGGAAACAGCCCCAGCATTTT. It specifies CANGQGKQPQHF.

This chain links TRBV18 with TRBJ1-3; no clear D. Trimming removed 2 bases at V and 4 bases at J, with 15 bases between. Germline CDR1 KGHSH, CDR2 LQKENI. CDR3 size: 16 residues. The CDR3 bases are TGTGCCAGCTCACCAGGTGTTGCCTCGGGGGGAAACACCATATATTTT. It encodes CASSPGVASGGNTIYF.

V and J are TRBV6-5 and TRBJ2-7; D gene unclear. V was pared by 4 bases and J by 6 bases, with 10 bases between. CDR3 size: 12 residues. Germline V gives CDR1 MNHEY, CDR2 SVGAGI. CDR3 sequence reads: CASSSQTGEQYF. CDR3 nucleotides: TGTGCCAGCAGTTCTCAAACCGGCGAGCAGTACTTC.

The J gene is TRBJ1-1, the V gene TRBV27, with D uncertain. Germline V gene data show CDR1 as MNHEY and CDR2 as SMNVEV (reference sequence). The CDR3 is 14 amino acids. Between the trimmed V and J ends, which lost 3 bases and 1 base, there was a span of 9 bases. CDR3 protein: CASSFSHANTEAFF. CDR3 sequence (DNA): TGTGCCAGCAGTTTTTCACACGCGAACACTGAAGCTTTCTTT.

The chain joins TRBV30 to TRBJ1-1, with a possible D match to TRBD1 (5 bases). Trimming took 0 bases from V and 5 from J, leaving 13 bases between them. CDR1 GTSNPN and CDR2 SVGIG come from the germline V gene (reference sequence). The CDR3 spans 14 residues. The CDR3 DNA follows: TGTGCCTGGAGTGTGGGGGGGGGAAGGACTGAAGCTTTCTTT. It is translated as CAWSVGGGRTEAFF.

V and J are TRBV6-6 and TRBJ2-7; 8 nucleotides match TRBD1. The V and J ends lost 6 bases and 5 bases, in that order; junction bases with no gene match: 9. CDR3 length equals 14 residues. Germline-derived CDR1 and CDR2 are MNHNY and SVGAGI (reference sequence). The CDR3 DNA is TGTGCCAGCAGGTTGCAGGGGGCAGAGAACGAGCAGTACTTC. It translates to CASRLQGAENEQYF.

The chain recombines TRBV6-6 with TRBJ1-2; a weak D match, TRBD1 (6 bases). Trimming took off 6 bases at V and 7 bases at J, with 18 bases between the two ends. This CDR3 spans 14 amino acids. Germline values: CDR1 MNHNY, CDR2 SVGAGI (reference sequence). The CDR3 nucleotides are TGTGCCAGCAGCCAGAGTGGGGGCGCCGGTGGCTACACCTTC. The encoded protein is CASSQSGGAGGYTF.

This clone has just one count. The chain couples TRBV28 to TRBJ2-7, with 9 bases matching TRBD2. Germline CDR1 is MDHEN and CDR2 is SYDVKM. CDR3 length equals 15 residues. The V segment lost 7 bases and the J segment 4 bases; nucleotides outside the gene matches: 11. CDR3 nucleotides: TGTGCCAGCATCCCCCTGACTAGCGGTACTTACGAGCAGTACTTC. Translated, it gives CASIPLTSGTYEQYF. Filled out from reference TRBV28 and TRBJ2-7, the complete variable domain reads DVKVTQSSRYLVKRTGEKVFLECVQDMDHENMFWYRQDPGLGLRLIYFSYDVKMKEKGDIPEGYSVSREKKERFSLILESASTNQTSMYLCASIPLTSGTYEQYFGPGTRLTVT.

The gene calls are TRBV5-1 and TRBJ2-1; a possible D gene is TRBD2 (5 bases). CDR1 SGHRS and CDR2 YFSETQ come from the germline V gene. V gave up 0 bases and J gave up 8 bases, with 9 bases separating them. The CDR3 contains 13 residues. The DNA for the CDR3 is TGCGCCAGCAGCTTGGGTCCCGGGGATGAGCAGTTCTTC. Protein sequence: CASSLGPGDEQFF.

The J gene is TRBJ1-5, the V gene TRBV28; D remains ambiguous. This CDR3 is built from 15 residues. Germline V gene data show CDR1 as MDHEN and CDR2 as SYDVKM. Trimming shortened V by 6 bases and J by 2 bases, and 14 bases separated the two germline ends. The CDR3 DNA reads as TGTGCCAGCAGACCCACGGGAAGTGGCAATCAGCCCCAGCATTTT. This gives the protein CASRPTGSGNQPQHF.

The chain is built from TRBV5-5 and TRBJ1-2; 7 bases agree with TRBD1. Looked up from germline, CDR1 is SGHKS and CDR2 is YYEKEE (reference sequence). Trimming at V came to 4 bases and at J to 8 bases, leaving 8 bases not matched to a gene. The CDR3 loop spans 13 amino acids. In nucleotides, the CDR3 is TGTGCCAGCAGCCAACAGGGGCAGGGAGGCTACACCTTC. This translates into CASSQQGQGGYTF.

The chain carries TRBV10-2 and TRBJ1-5; no clear D. The CDR3 runs to 13 residues. Germline CDR1 WSHSY, CDR2 SAAADI. The V and J ends lost 7 bases and 4 bases respectively, with 11 bases between them. CDR3 in amino acids: CASTGMKNQPQHF. The DNA for the CDR3 is TGCGCCAGCACCGGGATGAAAAATCAGCCCCAGCATTTT.

The chain carries TRBV7-2 and TRBJ2-1, with 13 bases lining up with TRBD2. This CDR3 contains 16 residues. The V segment lost 2 bases and the J segment 8 bases; nucleotides outside the gene matches: 6. CDR1 is SGHTA and CDR2 is FQGNSA in the germline V gene. The CDR3 sequence: CASSLRTSGSADEQFF. DNA for the CDR3: TGTGCCAGCAGCTTACGGACTAGCGGGAGTGCGGATGAGCAGTTCTTC.

The chain links TRBV7-2 to TRBJ2-7, with D possibly TRBD2 on 6 matching bases. V dropped 1 base and J dropped 4 bases, with 14 bases sitting between them. This CDR3 has 15 amino acids. Germline CDR1 reads SGHTA; CDR2 reads FQGNSA. The CDR3: CASSLERLASYEQYF. The CDR3 DNA is TGTGCCAGCAGCTTAGAACGTCTAGCGAGTTACGAGCAGTACTTC.

This clone occurred once. The chain combines TRBV30 with TRBJ2-1; 7 nucleotides agree with TRBD2. V shed 0 bases, J shed 8 bases, and the junction held 16 bases outside the gene matches. The CDR3 has 17 residues. Germline CDR1 is GTSNPN and CDR2 is SVGIG (reference sequence). CDR3 in amino acids: CAWSVGWRLAGTHEQFF. The CDR3 DNA sequence: TGTGCCTGGAGTGTGGGGTGGAGACTAGCAGGGACGCATGAGCAGTTCTTC.

The CDR3: CASSLAVPSNYEQYF. The CDR3, as DNA: TGTGCCAGCAGCTTGGCGGTCCCCTCAAACTACGAGCAGTACTTC. The chain links TRBV5-5 to TRBJ2-7, with D unclear. The CDR3 contains 15 residues. Germline V gene lookup returns CDR1 SGHKS and CDR2 YYEKEE (reference sequence). Trimming took off 0 bases at V and 3 bases at J, with 13 bases between the two ends.

The chain combines TRBV3-1 (or the pseudogene TRBV3-2) with TRBJ1-3; a possible D gene is TRBD1 (5 bases). The CDR3 spans 14 residues. V lost 4 bases, J lost 2 bases, and 9 bases lay in between. Looked up from germline, CDR1 is LGHDT and CDR2 is YNNKEL (reference sequence). In DNA, the CDR3 is TGTGCCAGCAGCCCCCGCAGGGCTGGAAACACCATATATTTT. Protein product: CASSPRRAGNTIYF.

The rearrangement joins TRBV30 to TRBJ1-5; possibly TRBD1 for D (5 bases). Trimming left V 0 bases short and J 9 bases short, with 12 bases between. The germline V gene encodes CDR1 GTSNPN and CDR2 SVGIG (reference sequence). The length of the CDR3 is 13 residues. CDR3 residues: CAWSVRRGSPQHF. The CDR3 nucleotides read TGTGCCTGGAGTGTACGGAGGGGTTCGCCCCAGCATTTT.

This chain links TRBV6-1 with TRBJ2-3; D is perhaps TRBD1 (6 bases). The V end was cut by 3 bases, the J end by 12 bases, with 10 bases between. This CDR3 region has 11 residues. Germline V gene data show CDR1 as MNHNS and CDR2 as SASEGT. CDR3 DNA sequence: TGTGCCAGCAGTGACAGGGGTGCCCAGTATTTT. This codes for CASSDRGAQYF.

The CDR3 region has the DNA TGTGCCAGTAGTACTAGCGGGAGTAGCCACGAGCAGTACTTC. It encodes CASSTSGSSHEQYF. The rearrangement links TRBV19 to TRBJ2-7, with TRBD2 matching over 10 bases. Germline CDR1 and CDR2: LNHDA and SQIVND (reference sequence). Losses at the gene ends were 4 bases for V and 5 bases for J; bases not matched to a gene: 5. This CDR3 comprises 14 residues. The full variable domain, its missing parts supplied by reference TRBV19 and TRBJ2-7, is DGGITQSPKYLFRKEGQNVTLSCEQNLNHDAMYWYRQDPGQGLRLIYYSQIVNDFQKGDIAEGYSVSREKKESFPLTVTSAQKNPTAFYLCASSTSGSSHEQYFGPGTRLTVT.

Remarks on this clone: Germline and junction disagree at one end, which may indicate a read error. The chain has TRBV7-9 and TRBJ2-7; 7 bases match TRBD2. Per the germline V gene, CDR1 is SEHNR and CDR2 is FQNEAQ (reference sequence). The CDR3 sequence is 13 residues long. The CDR3: CASSFGVGGPLNF. DNA for the CDR3: TGTGCCAGCAGCTTTGGGGTGGGAGGGCCCCTGAACTTC.

V and J are TRBV10-1 and TRBJ2-3; 8 nucleotides agree with TRBD2. J gave up 4 bases and V 6 bases, and 9 bases lay outside the gene matches. Germline V gene sequence: CDR1 WNHNN, CDR2 SYGVQD (reference sequence). The CDR3 length is 15 residues. This CDR3 reads CASSRRSGSADTQYF. In DNA, the CDR3 is TGCGCCAGCAGCCGACGGAGCGGGAGCGCAGATACGCAGTATTTT.

The CDR3 reads CASSLVSGPPYEQYF. CDR3 DNA sequence: TGCGCCAGCAGCTTGGTAAGCGGTCCTCCCTACGAGCAGTACTTC. The V gene is TRBV5-1, the J gene TRBJ2-7, with D tentatively TRBD2 (5 bases). V lost 0 bases and J 2 bases, leaving 12 bases between the germline ends. CDR1 SGHRS and CDR2 YFSETQ come from the germline V gene. The CDR3 runs 15 residues.

This clone was seen only a few times. This CDR3 is CASSYVAGSSYNEQFF. CDR3 coding DNA: TGTGCCAGCAGCTATGTAGCGGGGAGCTCCTACAATGAGCAGTTCTTC. The chain combines TRBV9 with TRBJ2-1; 8 bases fit TRBD2. J was trimmed by 0 bases and V by 4 bases; bases with no gene match: 6. The CDR3 spans 16 residues. The germline gives CDR1 SGDLS, CDR2 YYNGEE.

The rearrangement links TRBV5-4 to TRBJ2-7; possibly TRBD2 for D (6 bases). Germline CDR1 and CDR2: SGHNT and YYREEE (reference sequence). This CDR3 is 14 amino acids long. The V and J ends lost 4 bases and 4 bases respectively, with 15 bases between them. Here the CDR3 reads CASSRAPGVYEQYF. Written as DNA, the CDR3 is TGTGCCAGCAGCCGGGCCCCGGGAGTTTACGAGCAGTACTTC.